This TCR beta chain was observed in a study of shared clonotypes between healthy human individuals (dated by TCRdb to 2020 to 2022). About the study as a whole: The cohort included a few men and two women between 18 and 49 years of age. For each donor, CD4 naive and CD4 memory were each run on three plates, CD8 naive on two plates, and CD8 memory on one plate. Blood TCR repertoires of a handful of healthy adults were deeply sequenced to estimate repertoire size and the extent of clonotype sharing between individuals. Libraries were prepared and TCR repertoires were sequenced by different laboratories using diverse techniques, in order to increase sequencing depth and limit assay-specific biases. Between about 0.85 and 10 billion PBMCs per donor were obtained by leukapheresis.

On the study overall, not on this receptor specifically: Naive subsets generally had larger estimated clonotype richness than memory subsets did. Compared with non-shared clonotypes, the clonotypes found in all four sorted-subset donors had higher generation probabilities. Even with the large sequencing depth, rarefaction of the sorted-subset datasets indicated that sequencing was incomplete. About 5% of naive CD4, 3.5% of naive CD8, approximately 2.2% of memory CD4, and more than 0.35% of memory CD8 clonotypes were shared across a few donors. Only blood was sampled, and tissue TCR repertoires likely differ from those in blood. Because the study included only a small number of donors, the genetic and exposure-history diversity represented was limited. Based on pairwise subsampling, the degree of clonotype sharing among donors was expected to be affected by sequencing depth.

The CDR3, cysteine through phenylalanine, is 14 amino acids long. The only DNA kept is the CDR3, 42 bases in frame from the first base. V is reduced by 1 base and J by 1 base, leaving a spacing of 6 bases between them. The germline V gene (reference sequence) gives CDR1 as SGHNT and CDR2 as YYREEE. Turning to this clone: The target of this receptor is not known. No base quality information exists; no much larger clone differs at one position.

For the CD8 naive samples, CD45RO-negative cells were positively selected for CCR7, yielding a CD45RA+CCR7+ population from which TemRA cells were excluded. Donors were healthy HIV-negative adults with no recently reported acute infections or vaccinations. Every donor was a Caucasian adult residing in Nashville, Tennessee, USA. After blood collection by leukapheresis, PBMCs were isolated using Ficoll-Histopaque density gradient centrifugation and then cryopreserved in the vapor phase of liquid nitrogen. Analytical flow cytometry was used to check the purity and quantity of every magnetically sorted T cell population. Genomic DNA was isolated from every sorted fraction and measured by UV absorbance on a Nanodrop 2000c. Using the deep immunoSEQ assay, multiplex PCR amplified TCR CDR3 regions from genomic DNA. Extracted genomic DNA from each cell subset was distributed evenly across all wells of several immunoSEQ 96-well plates, and each plate was treated as a replicate. For sorted subsets, approximately 190 ng genomic DNA, equal to 25,000 to 35,000 T cell genomes, was loaded into each replicate PCR. The purified libraries were quantified using a Qubit 3.0 fluorometer, sized with a Bioanalyzer 2100, and then quantified again using the KAPA Library Quantification kit. Each immunoSEQ 96-well plate was sequenced on its own single-read 150-cycle Illumina NextSeq 550 flow cell. Concerning the study's data processing: Because only junctional sequences without quality scores were contained in the immunoSEQ output, filtering matching that applied to full-length reads could not be performed. To assign V/J genes and CDR3, sequences were annotated against IMGT germline references using PyIR, a Python wrapper for IgBLAST v1.9. Any read was removed if the V/J assignment was weak (E-value above 1e-6), the CDR3 was missing, or the read contained stop codons, out-of-frame junctions, or ambiguous translated residues. V3J clonotypes were defined by identical inferred V gene, J gene, and CDR3 amino acid sequence. The percentage overlap between two repertoires was calculated by dividing the number of shared unique clonotypes by the size of the smaller repertoire. RTK rarefaction, the Chao1 estimator, and Recon v2.1 estimates of unobserved clonotypes were used to assess repertoire richness. For all TCRbeta clonotypes obtained by the gDNA method from a handful of donors, generation probabilities were computed with OLGA. TCRdb stores this immuneACCESS table with in-frame sequences only. Part of the clones is absent; in the studies checked, under half of the shortfall reflects unresolved V genes, and no reason is known for the rest. The D gene and trimming were derived from the DNA, and the V and J assignments and clone size from that table. The sample data list about 1,900,000 clones, and about 95% of these were observed just once. 0.95% to 1.5% of the sample is in the top ten clones.

This chain joins TRBV5-4 to TRBJ2-1; the D gene is unclear. The TCR comes from a man aged 18 to 29 in good health. The sample consisted of naive CD8+ T cells sorted from blood. The label giving this sample's cell subset or site can be read as: CD45RA+CCR7+. The CDR3 reads as follows: CASSLLGSYNEQFF. The sequence in DNA is TGTGCCAGCAGCTTGCTGGGGTCCTACAATGAGCAGTTCTTC.